This T cell receptor beta chain was observed in a study of blood T cell repertoires in COVID-19. Study information: PBMCs, B-cell-depleted T cells, or T cells were the source of the cDNA or gDNA that made up the material.

Sequencing was performed with immunoSEQ multiplex PCR; in TCRdb, only in-frame clones are kept and a portion is missing. The sample lists 150,000 to 200,000 clones, 75% to 85% occurring once. Researchers sorted participants into cohorts using their self-reported clinical history. Recovered participants had two consecutive negative NP/OP PCR tests, healthcare professional clearance, or symptom resolution. CDR3 length: 16 amino acids. V lost 0 bases to trimming and J lost 7 bases, with 15 bases between them. The V gene's germline CDR1 is LGHDT and CDR2 YNNKEL (reference sequence). Input material: PBMCs or T cells enriched from blood (not recorded which). The chain carries TRBV3-1 (or the pseudogene TRBV3-2) and TRBJ1-4; maybe TRBD1 (6 bases). The clonotype was recovered from a man aged 45-65 years who had recovered from COVID-19. CDR3 in DNA: TGTGCCAGCAGCCAAGATGTATCCAGGGGTGGTGAAAAACTGTTTTTT. Amino acid sequence: CASSQDVSRGGEKLFF.